This TCR beta chain stems from a study of blood T cell repertoires in COVID-19. The overall study: COVID-19 samples, acute and convalescent, were from the United States, Italy and Spain. Sample material is recorded as cDNA or gDNA derived from T cells, B-cell-depleted T cells, or PBMCs.

How the authors handled the data: For nucleated cells, counts were estimated from reference gene primer amplification. The assay was immunoSEQ multiplex PCR, and TCRdb's table has in-frame clones only and misses some. V and J calls and clone size are copied from that table; D and trimming were computed from the DNA. The sample carries about 41,000 clones, more than 75% recorded once. This clone was seen a handful of times. Sequenced material: peripheral blood. This TCR was sampled from an elderly man with acute or convalescent COVID-19.

The CDR3 coding sequence is TGTGCCAGCTCCGCCGACAGGGTCTCTGGGGGCTACACCTTC. Amino acid sequence: CASSADRVSGGYTF. The chain carries TRBV18 and TRBJ1-2; 7 bases agree with TRBD1. Per germline, CDR1 KGHSH and CDR2 LQKENI. This CDR3 is built from 14 residues. The V and J ends lost 6 bases and 8 bases, in that order; junction bases with no gene match: 12.